The T cell receptor beta chain described here comes from a study of T-cell memory formation after mild COVID-19 (dated by TCRdb to about 2021). Describing the broader study: TCR sequence clusters from the two donors were found to be largely donor specific. In a couple of donors, T-cell clones that expanded and contracted after mild COVID-19 were tracked by sequencing TCRalpha and TCRbeta repertoires over time. Two young, previously healthy adult volunteers, one female and one male, were included in the cohort.

The CDR3 has 11 amino acids, counting the end cysteine and phenylalanine. The DNA shown is the 33-base CDR3, in frame from base 1. Trimming costs V 1 base and J 4 bases, and their ends lie 5 bases apart. CDR1 and CDR2, looked up from the germline V gene (reference sequence), are GTSNPN and SVGIG. What the work shows at the level of the full study, not this receptor alone: Some responding clones were detected in pre-infection memory, which suggested that pre-existing cross-reactive memory T cells had joined the SARS-CoV-2 response. Clones that contracted from day 15 to 85 showed balanced CD4/CD8 phenotypes, whereas a second wave of clones that expanded from day 15 to 37 leaned towards CD4+. Only a couple of mild cases were covered by the study, and larger cohorts that include severe cases with pre-infection samples were considered necessary. Whether the second-wave clones peaking on day 37 were SARS-CoV-2 specific was not confirmed. Contracting CD4+ clones appeared mostly in the CM and EM memory subsets, whereas CD8+ clones were enriched in EMRA.

Ficoll-Paque density gradient centrifugation was used to isolate PBMCs. Concerning this clonotype itself: The target of this receptor is not known. Nothing much larger sits one base from this clone, and base qualities are not available.

Sequencing used an Illumina NovaSeq 6000. Using 5'RACE with constant-segment primers, TCRalpha and TCRbeta cDNA libraries were constructed, with sample barcodes and unique molecular identifiers added in the process. RNA was extracted from every sample with Trizol reagent. Libraries were amplified in two PCR steps, with a second sample barcode and Illumina TruSeq adapters added in the second step. Sequencing of the libraries was done on an Illumina NovaSeq, producing 2 x 150 bp paired-end reads. In the authors' own workflow: Demultiplexing of reads and collapsing into UMI-guided consensus sequences were performed with migec v1.2.7. Using mixcr v2.1.11, UMI consensuses were aligned to TRA and TRB V and J templates and then assembled into clonotypes. A clonotype was counted as expanded or contracted only when both edgeR and NoisET called the clonotype significant, with the noise models trained on biological replicates. edgeR calls used a false discovery rate-adjusted p below 0.01 and a log2 fold-change threshold of 1. PCA with hierarchical clustering of max-normalized trajectories of the 1000 most abundant clonotypes was used as exploratory dynamics analysis. Separately sequenced CD4+ and CD8+ repertoires were used to assign the CD4 or CD8 phenotype of responding clones. Using fastp trimming at Q25 and MiXCR clonotype assembly, TCRdb reanalyzed the public sequencing data and kept in-frame beta chains. A single entry per CDR3 protein holds the most common genes and DNA from its merged rows. TCRdb's processing, not the study's, gives the V and J calls here. Counted in this sample were about 210,000 distinct CDR3 sequences; roughly a tenth of them appeared once. The biggest ten clones account for less than 4% of the sample.

Material: PBMCs or a T cell subset sorted from them (not recorded which). The chain is assembled from TRBV30 and TRBJ2-7, with no confident D gene call. This receptor was obtained from a man younger than 35 who had mild COVID-19 (a few samples of this study predate the infection). The sample titles of this study are shuffled in the database, so cell type and time point are left out; the donor was told from shared clones. The nucleotide sequence reads as follows: TGTGCCTGGAGTGGACTTTACGAGCAGTACTTC. Its amino acids are CAWSGLYEQYF.